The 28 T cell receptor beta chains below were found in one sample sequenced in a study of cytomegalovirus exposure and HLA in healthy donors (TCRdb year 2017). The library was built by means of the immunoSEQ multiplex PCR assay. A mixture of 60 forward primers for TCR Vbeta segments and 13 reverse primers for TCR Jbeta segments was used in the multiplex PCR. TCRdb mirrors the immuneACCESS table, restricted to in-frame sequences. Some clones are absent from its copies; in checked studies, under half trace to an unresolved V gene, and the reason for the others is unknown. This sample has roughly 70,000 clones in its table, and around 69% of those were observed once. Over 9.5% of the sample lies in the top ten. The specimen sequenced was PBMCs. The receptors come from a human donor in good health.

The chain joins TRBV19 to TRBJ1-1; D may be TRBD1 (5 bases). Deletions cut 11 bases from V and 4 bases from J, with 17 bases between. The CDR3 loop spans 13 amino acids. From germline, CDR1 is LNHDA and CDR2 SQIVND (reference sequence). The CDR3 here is CASRRGGGTEAFF. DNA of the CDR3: TGTGCCTCCCGCCGGGGGGGAGGCACTGAAGCTTTCTTT.

CDR3 amino acids: CASNEDRLGTEAFF. DNA for the CDR3: TGTGCCAGCAACGAAGACAGGCTGGGTACTGAAGCTTTCTTT. The rearrangement links TRBV7-9 to TRBJ1-1; weak D call: TRBD1 (6 bases). Germline CDR1 is SEHNR and CDR2 is FQNEAQ (reference sequence). The CDR3 contains 14 residues. V lost 7 bases to trimming and J lost 5 bases, with 17 bases between them.

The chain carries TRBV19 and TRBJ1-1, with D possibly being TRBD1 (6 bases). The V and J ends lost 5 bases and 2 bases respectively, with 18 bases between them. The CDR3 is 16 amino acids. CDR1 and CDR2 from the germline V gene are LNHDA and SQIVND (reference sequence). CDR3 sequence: CASSDTGFHGNTEAFF. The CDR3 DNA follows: TGTGCCAGTAGTGATACAGGGTTTCACGGAAACACTGAAGCTTTCTTT.

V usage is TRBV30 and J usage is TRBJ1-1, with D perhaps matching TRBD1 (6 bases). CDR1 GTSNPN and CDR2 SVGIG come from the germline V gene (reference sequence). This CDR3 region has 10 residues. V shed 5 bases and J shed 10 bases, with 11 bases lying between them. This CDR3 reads CAWGDMGAFF. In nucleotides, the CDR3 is TGTGCCTGGGGGGACATGGGAGCTTTCTTT.

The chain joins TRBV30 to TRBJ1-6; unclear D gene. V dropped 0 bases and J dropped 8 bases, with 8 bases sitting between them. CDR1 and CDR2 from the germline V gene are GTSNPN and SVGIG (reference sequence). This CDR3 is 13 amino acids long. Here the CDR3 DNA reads TGTGCCTGGAGTGTAATGGGAGATTCACCCCTCCACTTT. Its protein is CAWSVMGDSPLHF.

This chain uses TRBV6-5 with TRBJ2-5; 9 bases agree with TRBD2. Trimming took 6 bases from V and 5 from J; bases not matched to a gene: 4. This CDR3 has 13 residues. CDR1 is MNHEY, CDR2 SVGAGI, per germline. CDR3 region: CASSRLAVETQYF. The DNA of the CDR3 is TGTGCCAGCAGCCGACTAGCGGTGGAGACCCAGTACTTC.

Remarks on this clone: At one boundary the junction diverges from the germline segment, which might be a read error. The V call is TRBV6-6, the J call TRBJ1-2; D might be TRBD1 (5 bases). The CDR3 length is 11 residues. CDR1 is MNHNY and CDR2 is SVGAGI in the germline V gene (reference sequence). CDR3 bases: TGTGCCAGCAGTTACGGGGGAGGCTACCCCTTC. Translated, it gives CASSYGGGYPF.

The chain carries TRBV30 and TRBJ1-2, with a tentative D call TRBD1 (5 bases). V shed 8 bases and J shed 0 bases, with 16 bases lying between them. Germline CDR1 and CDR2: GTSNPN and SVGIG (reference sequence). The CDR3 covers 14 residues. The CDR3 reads CAGVGGGANYGYTF. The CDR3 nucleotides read TGTGCCGGGGTGGGGGGGGGAGCTAACTATGGCTACACCTTC.

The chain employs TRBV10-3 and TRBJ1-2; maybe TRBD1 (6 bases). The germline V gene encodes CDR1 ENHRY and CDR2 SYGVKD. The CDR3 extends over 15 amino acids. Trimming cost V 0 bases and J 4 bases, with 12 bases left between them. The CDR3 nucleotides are TGTGCCATCAGTGAGTCTCGGCAGGGGATCTATGGCTACACCTTC. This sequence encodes CAISESRQGIYGYTF.

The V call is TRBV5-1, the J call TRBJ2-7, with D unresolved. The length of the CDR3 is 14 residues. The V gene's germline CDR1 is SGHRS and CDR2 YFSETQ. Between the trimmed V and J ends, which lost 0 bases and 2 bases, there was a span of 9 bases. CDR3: CASSLEPQAYEQYF. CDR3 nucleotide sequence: TGCGCCAGCAGCTTGGAACCCCAGGCCTACGAGCAGTACTTC.

CDR3 nucleotide sequence: TGTGCCAGCAGTCCCCCGGGATATGGCTACACCTTC. As protein: CASSPPGYGYTF. The chain is built from TRBV28 and TRBJ1-2, with D unresolved. The CDR3 extends over 12 amino acids. The germline V gene has CDR1 MDHEN and CDR2 SYDVKM. V was shortened by 5 bases and J by 5 bases, with 9 bases between the two germline ends.

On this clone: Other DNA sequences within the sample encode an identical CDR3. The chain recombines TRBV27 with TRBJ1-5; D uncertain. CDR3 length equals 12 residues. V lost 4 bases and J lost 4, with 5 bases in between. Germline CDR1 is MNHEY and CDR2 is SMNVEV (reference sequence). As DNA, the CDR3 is TGTGCCAGCAGTTCGGGTAATCAGCCCCAGCATTTT. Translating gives CASSSGNQPQHF.

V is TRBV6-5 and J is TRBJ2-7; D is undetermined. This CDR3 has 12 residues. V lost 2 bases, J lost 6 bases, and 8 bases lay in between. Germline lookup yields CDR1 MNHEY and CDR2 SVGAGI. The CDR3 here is CASSYAGLEQYF. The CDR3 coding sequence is TGTGCCAGCAGTTACGCTGGGCTCGAGCAGTACTTC.

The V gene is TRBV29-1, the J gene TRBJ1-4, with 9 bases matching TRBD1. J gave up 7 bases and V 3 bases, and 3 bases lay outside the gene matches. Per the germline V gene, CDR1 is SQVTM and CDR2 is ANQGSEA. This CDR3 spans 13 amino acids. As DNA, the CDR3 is TGCAGCGTTGACCCGGGACAGGGTGAAAAACTGTTTTTT. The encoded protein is CSVDPGQGEKLFF.

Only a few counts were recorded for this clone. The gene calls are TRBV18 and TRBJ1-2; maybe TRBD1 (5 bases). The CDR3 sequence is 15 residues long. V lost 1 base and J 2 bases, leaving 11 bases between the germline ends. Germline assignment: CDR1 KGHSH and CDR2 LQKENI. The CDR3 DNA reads TGTGCCAGCTCACCACGACAGCCGGCGAACTATGGCTACACCTTC. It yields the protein CASSPRQPANYGYTF.

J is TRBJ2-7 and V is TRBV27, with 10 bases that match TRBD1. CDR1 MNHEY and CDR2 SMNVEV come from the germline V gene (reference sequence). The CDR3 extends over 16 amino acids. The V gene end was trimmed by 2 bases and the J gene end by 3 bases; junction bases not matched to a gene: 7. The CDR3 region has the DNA TGTGCCAGCAGTTTAAAAGCGGACAGGGGGTTCTACGAGCAGTACTTC. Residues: CASSLKADRGFYEQYF.

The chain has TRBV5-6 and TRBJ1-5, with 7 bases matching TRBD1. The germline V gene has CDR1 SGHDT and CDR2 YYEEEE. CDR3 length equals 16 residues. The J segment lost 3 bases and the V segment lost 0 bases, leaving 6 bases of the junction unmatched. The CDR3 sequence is CASSLAGTADNQPQHF. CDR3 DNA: TGTGCCAGCAGCTTGGCAGGGACAGCGGACAATCAGCCCCAGCATTTT. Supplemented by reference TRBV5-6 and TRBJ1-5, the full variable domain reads DAGVTQSPTHLIKTRGQQVTLRCSPKSGHDTVSWYQQALGQGPQFIFQYYEEEERQRGNFPDRFSGHQFPNYSSELNVNALLLGDSALYLCASSLAGTADNQPQHFGDGTRLSIL.

CDR3 coding DNA: TGTGCCAGTAGCTCCCGGGACAGGCTTAACTATGGCTACACCTTC. Protein product: CASSSRDRLNYGYTF. The J gene is TRBJ1-2, the V gene TRBV19, with 8 bases identical to TRBD1. This CDR3 contains 15 residues. The V gene end was trimmed by 6 bases and the J gene end by 1 base; junction bases not matched to a gene: 7. CDR1 and CDR2 from the germline V gene are LNHDA and SQIVND (reference sequence).

CDR3 protein: CASSGWVRGYTF. The CDR3 bases are TGTGCCAGTAGTGGTTGGGTGAGGGGCTACACCTTC. This chain connects TRBV19 to TRBJ1-2; D call uncertain. The germline V gene has CDR1 LNHDA and CDR2 SQIVND (reference sequence). The CDR3 contains 12 residues. V dropped 5 bases and J dropped 8 bases, with 12 bases sitting between them.

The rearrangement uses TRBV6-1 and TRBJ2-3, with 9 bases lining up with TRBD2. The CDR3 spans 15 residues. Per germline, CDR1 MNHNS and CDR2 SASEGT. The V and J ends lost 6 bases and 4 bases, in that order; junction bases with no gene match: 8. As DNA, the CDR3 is TGTGCCAGCAGAGCTTTAGCGGGAGAAGCAGATACGCAGTATTTT. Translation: CASRALAGEADTQYF.

CDR3 bases: TGTGCCAGCAGCCTACTAGCGGGGGGTTACAATGAGCAGTTCTTC. The encoded protein is CASSLLAGGYNEQFF. This chain links TRBV6-4 with TRBJ2-1; 12 bases are shared with TRBD2. The V gene end was trimmed by 6 bases and the J gene end by 4 bases; junction bases not matched to a gene: 4. CDR3 length: 15 residues. Germline lookup yields CDR1 MRHNA and CDR2 SNTAGT.

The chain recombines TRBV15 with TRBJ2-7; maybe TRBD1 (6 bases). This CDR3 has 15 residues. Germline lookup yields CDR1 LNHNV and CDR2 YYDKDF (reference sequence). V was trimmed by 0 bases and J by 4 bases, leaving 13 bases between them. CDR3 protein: CATSRDSGRGYEQYF. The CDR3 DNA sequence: TGTGCCACCAGCAGAGATTCGGGCAGGGGTTACGAGCAGTACTTC.

CDR3: CASSLGTGVETQYF. The DNA of the CDR3 is TGTGCCAGCAGCTTAGGGACAGGGGTAGAGACCCAGTACTTC. The chain employs TRBV7-2 and TRBJ2-5; 9 nucleotides match TRBD1. This CDR3 has 14 amino acids. CDR1 SGHTA and CDR2 FQGNSA come from the germline V gene. V lost 1 base to trimming and J lost 4 bases; unmatched junction nucleotides: 1.

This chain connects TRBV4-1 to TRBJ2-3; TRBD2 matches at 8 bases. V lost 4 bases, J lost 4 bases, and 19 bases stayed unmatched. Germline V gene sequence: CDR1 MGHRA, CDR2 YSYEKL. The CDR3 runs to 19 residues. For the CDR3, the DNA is TGCGCCAGCAGCCTCTCCTCCCCTATAACGGGAGGGGACGCAGATACGCAGTATTTT. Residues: CASSLSSPITGGDADTQYF.

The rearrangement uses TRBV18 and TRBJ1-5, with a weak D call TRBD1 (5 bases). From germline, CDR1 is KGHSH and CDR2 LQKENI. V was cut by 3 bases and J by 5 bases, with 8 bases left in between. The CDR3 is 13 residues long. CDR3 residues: CASSPSGDQPQHF. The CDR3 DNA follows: TGTGCCAGCTCACCCTCGGGGGATCAGCCCCAGCATTTT.

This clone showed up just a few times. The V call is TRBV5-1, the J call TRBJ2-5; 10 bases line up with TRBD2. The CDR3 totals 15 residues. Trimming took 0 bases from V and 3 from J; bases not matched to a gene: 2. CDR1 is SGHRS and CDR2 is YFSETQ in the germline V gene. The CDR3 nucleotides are TGCGCCAGCAGCTTGGCCCTAGCGGGGGAAGAGACCCAGTACTTC. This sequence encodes CASSLALAGEETQYF.

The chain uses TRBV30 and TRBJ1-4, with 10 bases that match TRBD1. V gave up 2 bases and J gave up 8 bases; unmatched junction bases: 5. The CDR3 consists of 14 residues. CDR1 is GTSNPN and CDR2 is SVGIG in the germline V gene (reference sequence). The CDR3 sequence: CAWSRTGGVEKLFF. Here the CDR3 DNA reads TGTGCCTGGAGTAGGACAGGGGGTGTGGAAAAACTGTTTTTT.

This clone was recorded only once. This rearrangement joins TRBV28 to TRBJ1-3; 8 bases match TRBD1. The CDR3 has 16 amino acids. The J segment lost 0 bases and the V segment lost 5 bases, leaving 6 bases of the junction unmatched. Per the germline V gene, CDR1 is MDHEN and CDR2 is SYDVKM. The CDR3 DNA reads TGTGCCAGCAGTCCTCCAGGGGGCCTCTCTGGAAACACCATATATTTT. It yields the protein CASSPPGGLSGNTIYF.